Listed here is a single T cell receptor beta chain. The sample comes from a study of Graves' ophthalmopathy and Graves' hyperthyroidism. Germline V gene data show CDR1 as SEHNR and CDR2 as FQNEAQ (reference sequence). This CDR3 comprises 12 residues. The V end was cut by 6 bases, the J end by 4 bases, with 9 bases between. Other autoimmune diseases, uncontrolled infections, pregnancy and lactation each led to patient exclusion. Amplification targeted the TCR beta CDR3 regions, with RNA transcripts as the source material. In the first round, RT-PCR was carried out with HTBI primers, and a multiplex PCR formed the second round. TCRdb analysed the multiplex PCR reads with MiXCR anew, one entry per CDR3 protein. The sample gives over 650,000 distinct CDR3 sequences, about two fifths of which show up once; about 3.3% is in the top ten.

This clonotype was obtained from an adult man with Graves' ophthalmopathy. The chain recombines TRBV7-9 with TRBJ2-5; D is uncertain. Sequencing used peripheral blood. CDR3 region: CASRGQAETQYF. CDR3 coding DNA: TGTGCCAGCAGGGGTCAGGCAGAGACCCAGTACTTC.